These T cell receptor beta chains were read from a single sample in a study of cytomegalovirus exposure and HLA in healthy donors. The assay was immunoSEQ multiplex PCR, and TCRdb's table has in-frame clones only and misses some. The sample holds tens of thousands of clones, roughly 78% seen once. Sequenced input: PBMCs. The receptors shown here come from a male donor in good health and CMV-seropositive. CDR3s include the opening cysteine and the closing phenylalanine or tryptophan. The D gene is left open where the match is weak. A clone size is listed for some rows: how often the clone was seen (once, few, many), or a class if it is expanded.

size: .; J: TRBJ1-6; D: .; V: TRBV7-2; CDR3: CASSLQSPGSYNSPLHF; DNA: TGTGCCAGCAGCTTACAGTCCCCGGGGTCCTATAATTCACCCCTCCACTTT
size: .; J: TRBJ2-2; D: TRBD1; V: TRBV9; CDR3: CASSPDRGYTGELFF; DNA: TGTGCCAGCAGCCCAGACAGGGGATACACCGGGGAGCTGTTTTTT
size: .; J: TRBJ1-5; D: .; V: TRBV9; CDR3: CASSEGTHSNQPQHF; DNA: TGTGCCAGCAGCGAAGGGACACACAGCAATCAGCCCCAGCATTTT
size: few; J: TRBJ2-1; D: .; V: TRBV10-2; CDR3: CASTVGGIVNEQFF; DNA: TGCGCCAGCACCGTTGGCGGGATTGTCAATGAGCAGTTCTTC
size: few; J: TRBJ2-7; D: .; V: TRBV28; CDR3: CASSLKSEQYF; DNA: TGTGCCAGCAGTTTAAAGAGCGAGCAGTACTTC
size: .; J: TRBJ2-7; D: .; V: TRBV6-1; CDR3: CASSEWGTWSSYEQYF; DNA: TGTGCCAGCAGTGAATGGGGGACATGGAGCTCCTACGAGCAGTACTTC
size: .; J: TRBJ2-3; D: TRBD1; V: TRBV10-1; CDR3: CASSEPDRGTDTQYF; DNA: TGCGCCAGCAGTGAGCCAGACAGGGGCACAGATACGCAGTATTTT
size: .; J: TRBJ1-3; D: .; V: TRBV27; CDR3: CASSTTGFSGNTIYF; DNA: TGTGCCAGCAGTACTACAGGGTTTTCTGGAAACACCATATATTTT
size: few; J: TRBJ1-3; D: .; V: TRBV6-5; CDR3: CASRTGGRGNTIYF; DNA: TGTGCCAGCAGAACCGGGGGGAGGGGAAACACCATATATTTT
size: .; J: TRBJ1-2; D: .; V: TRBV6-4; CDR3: CASRQGSGGYGYTF; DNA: TGTGCCAGCAGACAGGGCTCAGGAGGCTATGGCTACACCTTC
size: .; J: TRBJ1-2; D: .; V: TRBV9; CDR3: CASRGINRADGYTF; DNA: TGTGCCAGCAGGGGGATCAACAGGGCTGATGGCTACACCTTC
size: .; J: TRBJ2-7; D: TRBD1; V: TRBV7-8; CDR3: CASSLQGAGLSYEQYF; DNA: TGTGCCAGCAGCTTACAGGGGGCAGGGCTCTCCTACGAGCAGTACTTC
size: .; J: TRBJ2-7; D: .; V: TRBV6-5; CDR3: CASSYSSRTYEQYF; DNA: TGTGCCAGCAGTTACTCGAGCAGGACCTACGAGCAGTACTTC
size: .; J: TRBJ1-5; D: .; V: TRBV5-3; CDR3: CARSFEGVGNQPQHF; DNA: TGTGCCAGAAGCTTTGAAGGGGTTGGCAATCAGCCCCAGCATTTT
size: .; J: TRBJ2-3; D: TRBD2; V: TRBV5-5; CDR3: CASSLVPSGATDTQYF; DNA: TGTGCCAGCAGCTTGGTTCCTAGCGGGGCCACAGATACGCAGTATTTT
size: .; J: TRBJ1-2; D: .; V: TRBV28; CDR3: CASSDTANYGYTF; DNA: TGTGCCAGCAGTGACACAGCTAACTATGGCTACACCTTC
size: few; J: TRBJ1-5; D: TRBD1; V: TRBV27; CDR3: CASSDRVGQPQHF; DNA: TGTGCCAGCAGCGACAGGGTCGGCCAGCCCCAGCATTTT
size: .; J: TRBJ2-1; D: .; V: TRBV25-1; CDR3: CASSKQGNEQFF; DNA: TGTGCCAGCAGTAAACAGGGAAATGAGCAGTTCTTC
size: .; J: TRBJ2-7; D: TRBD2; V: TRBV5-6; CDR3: CASSLTSAYEQYF; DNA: TGTGCCAGCAGCCTAACTAGCGCCTACGAGCAGTACTTC
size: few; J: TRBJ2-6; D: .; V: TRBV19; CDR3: CASSYSGANVLTF; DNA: TGTGCCAGTTCTTATTCTGGGGCCAACGTCCTGACTTTC
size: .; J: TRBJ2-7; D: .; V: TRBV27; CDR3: CASSLSVAGIYEQYF; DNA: TGTGCCAGCAGTTTAAGTGTGGCCGGGATCTACGAGCAGTACTTC
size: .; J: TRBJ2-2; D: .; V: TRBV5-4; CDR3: CASSLGVLALPTGELFF; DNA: TGTGCCAGCAGCTTGGGAGTTCTAGCCCTACCCACCGGGGAGCTGTTTTTT
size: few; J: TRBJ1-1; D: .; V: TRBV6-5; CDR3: CASSYYRGTEAFF; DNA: TGTGCCAGCAGTTACTATCGAGGCACTGAAGCTTTCTTT
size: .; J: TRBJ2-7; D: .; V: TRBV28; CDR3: CASSLKGYEQYF; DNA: TGTGCCAGCAGTTTAAAGGGGTACGAGCAGTACTTC
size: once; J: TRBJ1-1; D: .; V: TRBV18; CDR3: CASSPITRNTEAFF; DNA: TGTGCCAGCTCACCTATTACCAGAAACACTGAAGCTTTCTTT
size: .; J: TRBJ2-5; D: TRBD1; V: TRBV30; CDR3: CAWSRGQVSYQETQYF; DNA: TGTGCCTGGAGTAGGGGACAGGTGTCGTACCAAGAGACCCAGTACTTC
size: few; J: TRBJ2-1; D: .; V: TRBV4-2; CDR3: CASSQELSYNEQFF; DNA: TGTGCCAGCAGCCAAGAGTTGAGTTACAATGAGCAGTTCTTC